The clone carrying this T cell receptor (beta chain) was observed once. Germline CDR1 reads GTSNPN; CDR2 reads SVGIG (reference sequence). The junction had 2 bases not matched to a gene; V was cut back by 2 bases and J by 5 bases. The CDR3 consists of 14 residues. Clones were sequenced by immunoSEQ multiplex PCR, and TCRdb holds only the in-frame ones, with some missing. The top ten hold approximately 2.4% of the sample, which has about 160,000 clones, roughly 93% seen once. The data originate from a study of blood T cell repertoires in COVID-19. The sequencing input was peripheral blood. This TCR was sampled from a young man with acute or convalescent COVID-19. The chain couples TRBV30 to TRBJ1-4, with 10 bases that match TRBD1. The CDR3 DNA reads TGTGCCTGGAGTACGACAGGGGGCAATGAAAAACTGTTTTTT. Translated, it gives CAWSTTGGNEKLFF.